This T cell receptor beta chain was sequenced in a study of CD8 T cells in Susac syndrome. The study, taken as a whole, reports: Clonal expansion of CD8+ cells in Susac peaked in TEMRA cells (and in active patients).

From blood CD8+ and CD4+ T cells, the TCR beta chain was sequenced. The patients with Susac syndrome satisfied recently defined diagnostic criteria for either definite or probable disease. The CDR3 runs to 16 residues. The V segment lost 8 bases and the J segment 2 bases; nucleotides outside the gene matches: 9. RNA in amounts of about 0.5 to 1 ug was reverse transcribed with random hexamers. Amplification of TCR beta CDR3 used immunoSEQ multiplex PCR across 54 Vbeta and 13 Jbeta. MiXCR was run by TCRdb on the immunoSEQ multiplex PCR reads, yielding one entry per CDR3 protein. The table includes under 95,000 distinct CDR3 sequences, around 93% detected once. Notes on this clonotype: Antigen specificity is unknown.

The sequence came from a human donor with Susac syndrome. Sequencing used CD8+ T cells from PBMCs. The V and J genes are TRBV12-3 or TRBV12-4 and TRBJ2-3; TRBD2 aligns across 11 bases. The CDR3 bases are TGTGCCAGCTCCGAACTAGCGGGAGTTTCCACAGATACGCAGTATTTT. Amino acids: CASSELAGVSTDTQYF.